This T cell receptor beta chain was sequenced during a study of cytomegalovirus exposure and HLA in healthy donors. Study-level information: Per a later analysis, the roughly 670 first-cohort and some 110 validation repertoires shared one platform. Study-wide results and caveats: It was about 150 TCR beta chains that were listed as cytomegalovirus-associated. Under in vitro conditions, three CMV-associated chains were confirmed as specific for CMV antigens. Rare TCR sequences dominated, though some public TCRs recurred in many donors.

Turning to this clone: Its target is not known.

The assay was immunoSEQ multiplex PCR, and TCRdb's table has in-frame clones only and misses some. The sample yields approximately 150,000 clones, around nine tenths seen once. Germline V gene lookup returns CDR1 KGHSH and CDR2 LQKENI. The junction had 4 bases not matched to a gene; V was cut back by 2 bases and J by 0 bases. This CDR3 region has 15 residues. The V call is TRBV18, the J call TRBJ2-7; 7 positions match TRBD2. The sequence was obtained from a woman under 30 in good health and CMV-seropositive. Sequenced input: PBMCs. The CDR3 bases are TGTGCCAGCTCACCAGAGCGGGGTAGCTCCTACGAGCAGTACTTC. The encoded protein is CASSPERGSSYEQYF.